This T cell receptor beta chain was retrieved from a study of T cell responses to AZD1222 COVID-19 vaccine. Study-wide points: Baseline serology detected seropositivity in only 5 or 6 AZD1222 recipients.

Looked up from germline, CDR1 is LGHDT and CDR2 is YNNKEL (reference sequence). V was clipped by 0 bases and J by 0 bases, with 6 bases between them. The CDR3 spans 15 residues. Generated by immunoSEQ multiplex PCR, the TCRdb table keeps only in-frame clones and is missing some. The sample includes under 75,000 clones, over 75% of them seen just once. To note about this clone: The target antigen is unknown.

Sequenced here: peripheral blood, sampled on day 0 of AZD1222 vaccination. The clonotype originates from an adult in good health. The chain is built from TRBV3-1 (or the pseudogene TRBV3-2) and TRBJ1-3; D not certain. The CDR3 here is CASSQDSNSGNTIYF. As DNA, the CDR3 is TGTGCCAGCAGCCAAGACAGTAACTCTGGAAACACCATATATTTT.